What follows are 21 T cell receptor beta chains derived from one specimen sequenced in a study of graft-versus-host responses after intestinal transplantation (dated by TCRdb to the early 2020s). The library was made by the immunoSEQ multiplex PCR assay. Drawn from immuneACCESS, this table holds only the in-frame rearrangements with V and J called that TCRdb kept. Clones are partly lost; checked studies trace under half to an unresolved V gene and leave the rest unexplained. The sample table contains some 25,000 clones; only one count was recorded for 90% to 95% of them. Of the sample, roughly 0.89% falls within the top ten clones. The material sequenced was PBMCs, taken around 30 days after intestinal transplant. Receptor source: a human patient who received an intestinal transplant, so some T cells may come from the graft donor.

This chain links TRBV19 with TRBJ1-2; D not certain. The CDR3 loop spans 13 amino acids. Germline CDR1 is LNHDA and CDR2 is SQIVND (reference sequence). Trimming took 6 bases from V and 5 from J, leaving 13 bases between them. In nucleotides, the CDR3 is TGTGCCAGTAGAGACCCCCGGCAGTATGGCTACACCTTC. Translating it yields CASRDPRQYGYTF.

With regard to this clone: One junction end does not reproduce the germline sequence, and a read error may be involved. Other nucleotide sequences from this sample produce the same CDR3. CDR3: CASSLVGSNQPQHF. DNA of the CDR3: TGCGCCAGCAGCTTAGTGGGGAGCAATCAGCCCCAGCATTTT. This sequence joins TRBV11-2 and TRBJ1-5; no reliable D call. Germline assignment: CDR1 SGHAT and CDR2 FQNNGV. This CDR3 contains 14 residues. The variable domain in full, with the rest retrieved from reference TRBV11-2 and TRBJ1-5, is EAGVAQSPRYKIIEKRQSVAFWCNPISGHATLYWYQQILGQGPKLLIQFQNNGVVDDSQLPKDRFSAERLKGVDSTLKIQPAKLEDSAVYLCASSLVGSNQPQHFGDGTRLSIL.

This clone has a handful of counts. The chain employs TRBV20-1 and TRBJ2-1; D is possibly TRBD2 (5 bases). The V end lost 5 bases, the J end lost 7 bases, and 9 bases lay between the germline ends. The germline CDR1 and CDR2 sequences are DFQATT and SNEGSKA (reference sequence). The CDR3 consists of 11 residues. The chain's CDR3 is CSALRENEQFF. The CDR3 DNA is TGCAGTGCTCTAAGGGAGAATGAGCAGTTCTTC.

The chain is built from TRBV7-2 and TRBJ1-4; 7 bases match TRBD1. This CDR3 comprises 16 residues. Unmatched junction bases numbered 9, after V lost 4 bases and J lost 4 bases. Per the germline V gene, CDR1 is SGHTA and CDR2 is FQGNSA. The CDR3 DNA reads TGTGCCAGCAGCTCCCAGGGGGGCCTGAGTAATGAAAAACTGTTTTTT. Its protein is CASSSQGGLSNEKLFF.

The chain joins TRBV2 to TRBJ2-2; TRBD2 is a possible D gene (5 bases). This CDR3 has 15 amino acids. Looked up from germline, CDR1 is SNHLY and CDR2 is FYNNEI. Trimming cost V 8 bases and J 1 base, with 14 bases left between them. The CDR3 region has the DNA TGTGCCAGCTCGGCGGACTTTAGGAACACCGGGGAGCTGTTTTTT. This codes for CASSADFRNTGELFF.

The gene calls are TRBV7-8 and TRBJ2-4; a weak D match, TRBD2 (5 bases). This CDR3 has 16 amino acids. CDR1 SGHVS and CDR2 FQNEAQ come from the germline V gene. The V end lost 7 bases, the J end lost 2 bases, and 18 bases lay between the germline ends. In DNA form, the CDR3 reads TGTGCCAGCAACCTCTCCCCGGGGTTTCCCAAAAACATTCAGTACTTC. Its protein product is CASNLSPGFPKNIQYF. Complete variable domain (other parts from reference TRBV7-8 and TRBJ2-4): GAGVSQSPRYKVAKRGQDVALRCDPISGHVSLFWYQQALGQGPEFLTYFQNEAQLDKSGLPSDRFFAERPEGSVSTLKIQRTQQEDSAVYLCASNLSPGFPKNIQYFGAGTRLSVL.

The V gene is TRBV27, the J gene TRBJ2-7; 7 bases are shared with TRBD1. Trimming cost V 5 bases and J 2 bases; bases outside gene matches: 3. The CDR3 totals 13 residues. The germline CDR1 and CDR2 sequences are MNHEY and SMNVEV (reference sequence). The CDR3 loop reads CASSRQGAYEQYF. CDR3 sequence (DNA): TGTGCCAGCAGTCGACAGGGCGCCTACGAGCAGTACTTC.

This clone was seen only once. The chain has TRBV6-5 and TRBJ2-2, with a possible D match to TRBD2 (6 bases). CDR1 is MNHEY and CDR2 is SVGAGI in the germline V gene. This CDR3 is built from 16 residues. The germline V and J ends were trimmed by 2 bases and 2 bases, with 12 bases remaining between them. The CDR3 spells CASSYGTGTNTGELFF. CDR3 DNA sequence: TGTGCCAGCAGTTACGGTACCGGGACTAACACCGGGGAGCTGTTTTTT.

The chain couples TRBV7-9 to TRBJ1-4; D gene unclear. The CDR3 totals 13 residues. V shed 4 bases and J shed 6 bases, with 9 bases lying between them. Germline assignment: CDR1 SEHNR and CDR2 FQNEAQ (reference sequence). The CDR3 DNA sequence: TGTGCCAGCAGCTACCCAAATGATGAAAAACTGTTTTTT. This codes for CASSYPNDEKLFF.

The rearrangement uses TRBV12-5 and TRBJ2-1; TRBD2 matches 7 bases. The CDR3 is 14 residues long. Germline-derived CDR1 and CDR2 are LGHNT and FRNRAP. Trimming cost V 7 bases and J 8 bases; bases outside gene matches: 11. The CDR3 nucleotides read TGTGCTAGTGTCCCGGACCCCGCGGGGGATGAGCAGTTCTTC. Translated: CASVPDPAGDEQFF.

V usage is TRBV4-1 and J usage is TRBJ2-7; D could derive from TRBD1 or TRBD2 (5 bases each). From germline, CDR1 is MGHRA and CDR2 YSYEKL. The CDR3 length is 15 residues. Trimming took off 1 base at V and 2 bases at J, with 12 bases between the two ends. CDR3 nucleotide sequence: TGCGCCAGCAGCCAAGGGGGCCAGGGAGCCTACGAGCAGTACTTC. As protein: CASSQGGQGAYEQYF.

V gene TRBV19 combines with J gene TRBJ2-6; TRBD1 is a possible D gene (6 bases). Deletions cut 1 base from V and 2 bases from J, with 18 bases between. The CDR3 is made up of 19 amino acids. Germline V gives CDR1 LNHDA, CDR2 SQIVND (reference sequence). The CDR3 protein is CASSIGLVSSGAGANVLTF. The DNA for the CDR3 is TGTGCCAGTAGTATAGGGCTAGTGTCTTCAGGGGCTGGGGCCAACGTCCTGACTTTC.

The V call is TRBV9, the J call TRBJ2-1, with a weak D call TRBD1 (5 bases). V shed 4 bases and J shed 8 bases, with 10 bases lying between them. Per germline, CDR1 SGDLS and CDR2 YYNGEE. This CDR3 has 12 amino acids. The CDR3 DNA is TGTGCCAGCAGCCCTCAGGGATATGAGCAGTTCTTC. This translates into CASSPQGYEQFF.

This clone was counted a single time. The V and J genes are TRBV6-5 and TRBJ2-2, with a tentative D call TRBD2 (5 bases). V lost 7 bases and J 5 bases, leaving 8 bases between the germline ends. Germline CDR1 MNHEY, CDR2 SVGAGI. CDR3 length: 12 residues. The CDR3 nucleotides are TGTGCCAGCAACCCGGGAACCGGGGAGCTGTTTTTT. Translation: CASNPGTGELFF.

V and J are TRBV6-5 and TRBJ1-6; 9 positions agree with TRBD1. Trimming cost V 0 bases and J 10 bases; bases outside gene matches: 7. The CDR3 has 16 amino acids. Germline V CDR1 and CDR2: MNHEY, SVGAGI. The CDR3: CASSYSFPTGGSPLHF. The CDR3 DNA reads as TGTGCCAGCAGTTACTCGTTCCCCACAGGGGGCTCACCCCTCCACTTT.

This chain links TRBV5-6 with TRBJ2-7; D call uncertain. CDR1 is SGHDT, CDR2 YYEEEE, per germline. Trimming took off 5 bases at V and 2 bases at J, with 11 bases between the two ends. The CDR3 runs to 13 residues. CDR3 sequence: CASSSSSAYEQYF. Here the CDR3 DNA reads TGTGCCAGCAGTAGTTCCAGCGCCTACGAGCAGTACTTC.

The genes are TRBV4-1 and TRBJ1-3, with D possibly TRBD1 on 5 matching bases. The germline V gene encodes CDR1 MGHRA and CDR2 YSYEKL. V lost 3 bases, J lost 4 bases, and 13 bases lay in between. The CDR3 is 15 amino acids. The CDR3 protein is CASSHASGTGNTIYF. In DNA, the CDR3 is TGCGCCAGCAGCCATGCCTCCGGGACCGGAAACACCATATATTTT.

For the CDR3, the DNA is TGTGCCACCAGCAGAGATGCTGGGACTAGCGGGAACGAGCAGTACTTC. It encodes CATSRDAGTSGNEQYF. This sequence joins TRBV15 and TRBJ2-7; TRBD2 aligns across 13 bases. This CDR3 comprises 16 residues. The germline CDR1 and CDR2 sequences are LNHNV and YYDKDF (reference sequence). The J segment lost 5 bases and the V segment lost 0 bases, leaving 4 bases of the junction unmatched. Combining the CDR3 with reference TRBV15 and TRBJ2-7 gives the whole variable domain DAMVIQNPRYQVTQFGKPVTLSCSQTLNHNVMYWYQQKSSQAPKLLFHYYDKDFNNEADTPDNFQSRRPNTSFCFLDIRSPGLGDTAMYLCATSRDAGTSGNEQYFGPGTRLTVT.

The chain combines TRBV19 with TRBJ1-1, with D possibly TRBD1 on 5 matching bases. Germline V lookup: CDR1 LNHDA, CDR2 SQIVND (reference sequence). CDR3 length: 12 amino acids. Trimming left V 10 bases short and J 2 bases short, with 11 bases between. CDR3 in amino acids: CATTGGNTEAFF. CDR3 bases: TGTGCCACCACAGGAGGTAACACTGAAGCTTTCTTT.

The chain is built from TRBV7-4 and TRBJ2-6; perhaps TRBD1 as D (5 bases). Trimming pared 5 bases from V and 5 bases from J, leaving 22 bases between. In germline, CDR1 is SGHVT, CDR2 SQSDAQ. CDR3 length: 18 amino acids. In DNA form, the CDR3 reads TGTGCCAGCAGCGATGACAGCAGCTCACAAAGTCGGGCCAACGTCCTGACTTTC. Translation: CASSDDSSSQSRANVLTF.

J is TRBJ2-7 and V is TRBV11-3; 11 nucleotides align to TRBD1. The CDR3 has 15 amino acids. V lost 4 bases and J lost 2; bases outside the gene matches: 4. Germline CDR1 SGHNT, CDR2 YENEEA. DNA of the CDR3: TGTGCCAGCAGCTCCGGACAGGGGGCTCCCTACGAGCAGTACTTC. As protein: CASSSGQGAPYEQYF.